Listed here are 24 T cell receptor beta chains from one sample, sequenced in a study of cytomegalovirus exposure and HLA in healthy donors (TCRdb year 2017). The library was produced with the immunoSEQ multiplex PCR assay. A mixture of 60 forward primers for TCR Vbeta segments and 13 reverse primers for TCR Jbeta segments was used in the multiplex PCR. TCRdb holds this immuneACCESS table with in-frame rearrangements only. Some clones are missing; in checked studies, unresolved V genes explain under half, and the rest has no known cause. The sample table contains 160,000 or so clones; only one count was recorded for about 69% of them. 2% to 2.5% of the sample belongs to the ten largest clones. Sequencing was performed on PBMCs. The source is a human donor in good health.

V usage is TRBV30 and J usage is TRBJ1-5, with D possibly being TRBD1 (5 bases). The CDR3 consists of 13 residues. From germline, CDR1 is GTSNPN and CDR2 SVGIG (reference sequence). The V end lost 0 bases, the J end lost 7 bases, and 10 bases lay between the germline ends. The CDR3 coding sequence is TGTGCCTGGAGTGTAGGTGGGGGGCAGCCCCAGCATTTT. Translated, it gives CAWSVGGGQPQHF.

The chain is built from TRBV5-6 and TRBJ2-5, with 7 nucleotides matching TRBD1. The V gene end was trimmed by 4 bases and the J gene end by 3 bases; junction bases not matched to a gene: 6. CDR3 length: 14 amino acids. Germline CDR1 and CDR2: SGHDT and YYEEEE. CDR3 nucleotides: TGTGCCAGCAGCGCTCCAACAGGGGAAGAGACCCAGTACTTC. Residues: CASSAPTGEETQYF. Full variable domain (outside the CDR3, taken from reference TRBV5-6 and TRBJ2-5): DAGVTQSPTHLIKTRGQQVTLRCSPKSGHDTVSWYQQALGQGPQFIFQYYEEEERQRGNFPDRFSGHQFPNYSSELNVNALLLGDSALYLCASSAPTGEETQYFGPGTRLLVL.

V is TRBV4-3 and J is TRBJ2-1; D is perhaps TRBD2 (5 bases). The CDR3 covers 15 residues. V was clipped by 1 base and J by 7 bases, with 14 bases between them. Germline V gene lookup returns CDR1 LGHNA and CDR2 YSLEER. The CDR3 DNA sequence: TGCGCCAGCAGCCAAGGGTCAGCTTCGGGGAATGAGCAGTTCTTC. Translating gives CASSQGSASGNEQFF.

The V and J genes are TRBV10-1 and TRBJ2-7, with 7 bases aligning to TRBD2. Germline CDR1 reads WNHNN; CDR2 reads SYGVQD (reference sequence). The V gene end was trimmed by 5 bases and the J gene end by 6 bases; junction bases not matched to a gene: 4. The CDR3 spans 12 residues. The CDR3: CASSRLAGEQYF. CDR3 coding DNA: TGCGCCAGCAGTAGACTAGCCGGCGAGCAGTACTTC.

This chain connects TRBV5-8 to TRBJ1-2, with 7 bases aligning to TRBD1. Trimming removed 1 base from V and 6 bases from J; junction bases left unmatched: 6. The CDR3 sequence is 14 residues long. Per the germline V gene, CDR1 is SGHTS and CDR2 is YDEGEE. As DNA, the CDR3 is TGTGCCAGCAGCTTGTTGAGGGGGCGCGATGGCTACACCTTC. This codes for CASSLLRGRDGYTF.

V gene TRBV7-9 combines with J gene TRBJ1-5, with D perhaps TRBD1 (6 bases). V was clipped by 1 base and J by 4 bases, with 11 bases between them. Germline-derived CDR1 and CDR2 are SEHNR and FQNEAQ (reference sequence). The CDR3 runs to 15 residues. CDR3 sequence reads: CASSLGYQGNQPQHF. CDR3 DNA sequence: TGTGCCAGCAGCTTAGGATACCAGGGGAATCAGCCCCAGCATTTT.

CDR3 in amino acids: CASSPGTDYGYTF. In DNA, the CDR3 is TGTGCCAGCAGCCCGGGGACAGACTATGGCTACACCTTC. The chain carries TRBV7-3 and TRBJ1-2; 7 positions agree with TRBD1. The CDR3 is 13 amino acids. The trim removed 5 bases at V and 3 bases at J, leaving 3 bases unmatched. The germline V gene has CDR1 SGHTA and CDR2 FQGTGA. The entire variable domain, with the rest obtained from reference TRBV7-3 and TRBJ1-2, is as follows: GAGVSQTPSNKVTEKGKYVELRCDPISGHTALYWYRQSLGQGPEFLIYFQGTGAADDSGLPNDRFFAVRPEGSVSTLKIQRTERGDSAVYLCASSPGTDYGYTFGSGTRLTVV.

As for this clone: A junction end diverges from the germline sequence, so it may reflect a read error. The genes are TRBV2 and TRBJ2-1, with D possibly TRBD1 on 5 matching bases. Germline lookup yields CDR1 SNHLY and CDR2 FYNNEI. The CDR3 extends over 15 amino acids. DNA of the CDR3: TGTGCCAGCACTGAAAAAAGGACGGACAACTCTGAGCAGTTCTTC. Translating it yields CASTEKRTDNSEQFF. Drawing the rest from reference TRBV2 and TRBJ2-1, the complete variable domain is EPEVTQTPSHQVTQMGQEVILRCVPISNHLYFYWYRQILGQKVEFLVSFYNNEISEKSEIFDDQFSVERPDGSNFTLKIRSTKLEDSAMYFCASTEKRTDNSEQFFGPGTRLTVL.

The gene calls are TRBV14 and TRBJ2-7, with D perhaps matching TRBD2 (5 bases). The germline gives CDR1 SGHDN, CDR2 FVKESK. V lost 2 bases, J lost 3 bases, and 17 bases lay in between. This CDR3 has 16 residues. CDR3 nucleotide sequence: TGTGCCAGCAGCCAAAGTCACGTTCGGGGTAACTACGAGCAGTACTTC. This gives the protein CASSQSHVRGNYEQYF.

The rearrangement uses TRBV19 and TRBJ1-5, with 9 nucleotides matching TRBD1. CDR3 size: 17 residues. Germline V lookup: CDR1 LNHDA, CDR2 SQIVND (reference sequence). Trimming removed 5 bases from V and 4 bases from J; junction bases left unmatched: 12. DNA for the CDR3: TGTGCCAGTAGTGGAACAGGGGGCGCATCCGCAAATCAGCCCCAGCATTTT. Encoded protein: CASSGTGGASANQPQHF.

This chain links TRBV19 with TRBJ1-1; a weak D match, TRBD1 (5 bases). CDR1 LNHDA and CDR2 SQIVND come from the germline V gene (reference sequence). V dropped 7 bases and J dropped 0 bases, with 12 bases sitting between them. The CDR3 extends over 14 amino acids. Here the CDR3 DNA reads TGTGCCAGTAAGGCGCAGGGATTGAACACTGAAGCTTTCTTT. Its translation is CASKAQGLNTEAFF.

The J gene is TRBJ1-1, the V gene TRBV7-9; D is unresolved. This CDR3 has 13 amino acids. Germline CDR1 reads SEHNR; CDR2 reads FQNEAQ (reference sequence). V was pared by 3 bases and J by 1 base, with 6 bases between. Here the CDR3 reads CASSFDTNTEAFF. CDR3 nucleotides: TGTGCCAGCAGCTTCGACACGAACACTGAAGCTTTCTTT.

The V and J genes are TRBV11-2 and TRBJ2-3, with 9 bases aligning to TRBD1. J lost 1 base, V lost 5 bases, and 4 bases had no gene match. The CDR3 runs to 15 residues. The germline V gene has CDR1 SGHAT and CDR2 FQNNGV. The CDR3 bases are TGTGCCAGCAGCCCTTGGACAGGGGGCACAGATACGCAGTATTTT. This translates into CASSPWTGGTDTQYF.

The chain combines TRBV19 with TRBJ2-3; D unresolved. Germline V lookup: CDR1 LNHDA, CDR2 SQIVND (reference sequence). Trimming took off 3 bases at V and 2 bases at J, with 12 bases between the two ends. The length of the CDR3 is 15 residues. In DNA form, the CDR3 reads TGTGCCAGTAGTATGGGCAGAAATCCCACAGATACGCAGTATTTT. Translated: CASSMGRNPTDTQYF.

The chain recombines TRBV2 with TRBJ2-5, with 9 bases aligning to TRBD1. The V and J ends lost 6 bases and 5 bases, in that order; junction bases with no gene match: 4. Germline CDR1 SNHLY, CDR2 FYNNEI. The length of the CDR3 is 13 residues. Here the CDR3 reads CASRGTGRETQYF. The CDR3 DNA sequence: TGTGCCAGCAGAGGGACAGGGAGGGAGACCCAGTACTTC.

CDR3 in DNA: TGTGCCAGCAGTTACTCGACTAGCGGGGGTACAGATACGCAGTATTTT. Translation gives CASSYSTSGGTDTQYF. The V and J genes are TRBV6-5 and TRBJ2-3; TRBD2 matches at 12 bases. Unmatched junction bases numbered 1, after V lost 0 bases and J lost 3 bases. Germline lookup yields CDR1 MNHEY and CDR2 SVGAGI. The CDR3 is 16 amino acids.

The rearrangement joins TRBV6-1 to TRBJ1-1; a weak D match, TRBD1 (5 bases). Trimming took 6 bases from V and 0 from J, leaving 14 bases between them. CDR3 length equals 15 residues. CDR1 and CDR2 (germline): MNHNS, SASEGT. CDR3: CASRRRQTLNTEAFF. The CDR3 coding sequence is TGTGCCAGCAGAAGAAGACAGACGTTGAACACTGAAGCTTTCTTT.

The chain links TRBV5-1 to TRBJ1-1, with 9 nucleotides matching TRBD1. CDR3 length equals 17 residues. Trimming at V came to 0 bases and at J to 1 base, leaving 7 bases not matched to a gene. Per the germline V gene, CDR1 is SGHRS and CDR2 is YFSETQ. The CDR3 region is CASSLGYRGRRNTEAFF. DNA of the CDR3: TGCGCCAGCAGCTTGGGGTACAGGGGGCGCAGGAACACTGAAGCTTTCTTT.

This rearrangement joins TRBV7-3 to TRBJ2-2; a weak D match, TRBD2 (6 bases). V was clipped by 1 base and J by 6 bases, with 12 bases between them. Germline V gene data show CDR1 as SGHTA and CDR2 as FQGTGA. The CDR3 consists of 15 residues. Here the CDR3 reads CASSLIADPPGELFF. The DNA of the CDR3 is TGTGCCAGCAGCTTAATAGCGGACCCCCCCGGGGAGCTGTTTTTT. Complete variable domain (other parts from reference TRBV7-3 and TRBJ2-2): GAGVSQTPSNKVTEKGKYVELRCDPISGHTALYWYRQSLGQGPEFLIYFQGTGAADDSGLPNDRFFAVRPEGSVSTLKIQRTERGDSAVYLCASSLIADPPGELFFGEGSRLTVL.

This clone has only a few counts. CDR3 coding DNA: TGTGCCAGCAGCTCTGACAGGGGGACGTACTACGAGCAGTACTTC. Amino acid sequence: CASSSDRGTYYEQYF. The chain employs TRBV7-6 and TRBJ2-7; 9 bases fit TRBD1. Trimming took 4 bases from V and 3 from J; bases not matched to a gene: 7. The CDR3 is 15 amino acids. CDR1 is SGHVS and CDR2 is FNYEAQ in the germline V gene.

The chain recombines TRBV7-2 with TRBJ1-3; D remains ambiguous. Germline V gives CDR1 SGHTA, CDR2 FQGNSA. V was pared by 5 bases and J by 5 bases, with 22 bases between. There are 17 residues in the CDR3. CDR3 in amino acids: CASSPPVGRVSRNTIYF. The CDR3 DNA is TGTGCCAGCAGCCCCCCCGTGGGCAGAGTATCGAGAAACACCATATATTTT.

The sample holds a few counts of this clone. CDR3 in DNA: TGTGCCAGCAGCCTTAAGCCGGGGATCGATGGCTACACCTTC. It specifies CASSLKPGIDGYTF. The chain combines TRBV7-6 with TRBJ1-2, with D unresolved. Looked up from germline, CDR1 is SGHVS and CDR2 is FNYEAQ. Between the trimmed V and J ends, which lost 5 bases and 6 bases, there was a span of 16 bases. This CDR3 has 14 residues.

The chain has TRBV9 and TRBJ2-3, with D maybe TRBD2 (7 bases). The V end lost 0 bases, the J end lost 5 bases, and 16 bases lay between the germline ends. Germline V lookup: CDR1 SGDLS, CDR2 YYNGEE. The CDR3 length is 16 residues. The DNA of the CDR3 is TGTGCCAGCAGCGTAGAGGAGGGGGGGGGTGGAGATACGCAGTATTTT. Translation gives CASSVEEGGGGDTQYF.

The J gene is TRBJ1-2, the V gene TRBV6-5; 8 nucleotides agree with TRBD1. Trimming cost V 2 bases and J 8 bases; bases outside gene matches: 4. Germline CDR1 MNHEY, CDR2 SVGAGI. This CDR3 comprises 13 residues. CDR3 nucleotide sequence: TGTGCCAGCAGTTACCAGGGGGCGCGAGGCTACACCTTC. It codes for CASSYQGARGYTF.